One sample yielded the 17 T cell receptor beta chains listed below, sequenced in a study of CD8 T cells in Susac syndrome. RNA, at about 0.45 to 1 ug, was reverse transcribed with random hexamers. TCRdb independently ran MiXCR on the immunoSEQ multiplex PCR reads; one entry per CDR3 protein. The sample has approximately 76,000 distinct CDR3 sequences; about 95% are singletons. What was sequenced was CD8+ T cells from PBMCs. The receptors derive from a human donor with multiple sclerosis.

A few counts support this clonotype. The rearrangement links TRBV30 to TRBJ2-7; either TRBD1 or TRBD2 may fit D (5 bases each). Germline CDR1 and CDR2: GTSNPN and SVGIG (reference sequence). The CDR3 loop spans 15 amino acids. Trimming took off 2 bases at V and 3 bases at J, with 17 bases between the two ends. The CDR3 region is CAWSTGTTLDYEQYF. The CDR3 bases are TGTGCCTGGAGTACGGGGACCACCCTCGACTACGAGCAGTACTTC.

The chain has TRBV6-6 and TRBJ1-1, with D unclear. The germline gives CDR1 MNHNY, CDR2 SVGAGI (reference sequence). The V end lost 7 bases, the J end lost 4 bases, and 10 bases lay between the germline ends. This CDR3 contains 12 residues. CDR3 sequence reads: CASITSGTEAFF. For the CDR3, the DNA is TGTGCCAGCATTACTTCGGGCACTGAAGCTTTCTTT.

J is TRBJ2-5 and V is TRBV29-1; D is perhaps TRBD2 (7 bases). V lost 8 bases to trimming and J lost 5 bases, with 18 bases between them. CDR1 is SQVTM and CDR2 is ANQGSEA in the germline V gene. CDR3 length equals 13 residues. The CDR3 reads CSSWGGAEETQYF. In DNA form, the CDR3 reads TGCAGCTCATGGGGGGGGGCTGAGGAGACCCAGTACTTC.

This chain uses TRBV4-3 with TRBJ2-7; D is undetermined. This CDR3 has 14 residues. The germline gives CDR1 LGHNA, CDR2 YSLEER. The ends were cut back, 0 bases at V and 2 bases at J, with 8 bases in the middle. In nucleotides, the CDR3 is TGCGCCAGCAGCCAAGATGAAACAGCCTACGAGCAGTACTTC. Protein: CASSQDETAYEQYF.

Turning to this clonotype: The junction does not match germline at one end; this may be a read error. The chain links TRBV30 to TRBJ1-1, with D perhaps TRBD1 (6 bases). This CDR3 spans 13 amino acids. The germline V gene encodes CDR1 GTSNPN and CDR2 SVGIG (reference sequence). CDR3 residues: CAWSLQGFAEALF. The CDR3 DNA sequence: TGTGCCTGGAGTCTACAGGGATTTGCTGAAGCTCTCTTT.

The chain recombines TRBV23-1 with TRBJ1-1; 7 nucleotides agree with TRBD1. TRBV23-1 is classed as an ORF, of uncertain function. This CDR3 spans 17 amino acids. With 3 bases clipped from V and 4 bases from J, the junction kept 14 bases outside the gene matches. The chain's CDR3 is CASSHPETGRGGTEAFF. CDR3 in DNA: TGCGCCAGCAGTCACCCCGAGACAGGGCGGGGAGGCACTGAAGCTTTCTTT.

The J gene is TRBJ2-7, the V gene TRBV12-3 or TRBV12-4; the match to TRBD1 covers 9 bases. CDR3 length: 14 amino acids. V shed 5 bases and J 6 bases; nucleotides not matched to a gene: 8. The CDR3 DNA is TGTGCCAGCAGTGCGGGACAGGGAGAAATCGAGCAGTACTTC. Translating it yields CASSAGQGEIEQYF.

The V call is TRBV7-2, the J call TRBJ2-3; 8 nucleotides agree with TRBD2. Per germline, CDR1 SGHTA and CDR2 FQGNSA. The ends lost 7 bases at V and 4 bases at J; junction bases unmatched: 10. CDR3 length: 15 amino acids. In DNA form, the CDR3 reads TGTGCCAGCACTTCTACGGGGGGGTTCGCAGATACGCAGTATTTT. Its translation: CASTSTGGFADTQYF.

For the CDR3, the DNA is TGTGCCAGCAGTGCCAGGGGGGGGGCCAACGTCCTGACTTTC. Encoded protein: CASSARGGANVLTF. The J gene is TRBJ2-6, the V gene TRBV6-6; 7 bases agree with TRBD1. V was pared by 5 bases and J by 4 bases, with 2 bases of the junction left unmatched. This CDR3 spans 14 amino acids. Germline CDR1 is MNHNY and CDR2 is SVGAGI (reference sequence).

J is TRBJ2-7 and V is TRBV6-2 or TRBV6-3, with TRBD2 matching 12 bases. Germline CDR1 MNHEY, CDR2 SVGEGT. CDR3 length: 17 amino acids. The junction had 10 bases not matched to a gene; V was cut back by 7 bases and J by 0 bases. The CDR3 DNA reads TGTGCCAGCACCCTCAGGACTAGCGGGGTGAGCTCCTACGAGCAGTACTTC. Protein product: CASTLRTSGVSSYEQYF.

The chain combines TRBV4-3 with TRBJ1-2, with unresolved D. V was trimmed by 0 bases and J by 5 bases, leaving 10 bases between them. Germline values: CDR1 LGHNA, CDR2 YSLEER. This CDR3 comprises 14 residues. CDR3 in DNA: TGCGCCAGCAGCCAAGATCGGGTGGGATATGGCTACACCTTC. Translated, it gives CASSQDRVGYGYTF.

The rearrangement links TRBV4-3 to TRBJ1-4; D is uncertain. The CDR3 is 14 residues long. Per germline, CDR1 LGHNA and CDR2 YSLEER. Trimming shortened V by 5 bases and J by 8 bases, and 15 bases separated the two germline ends. The CDR3 bases are TGCGCCAGCAGCAGTCGTCTAGAGCCGGAAAAACTGTTTTTT. As protein: CASSSRLEPEKLFF.

J is TRBJ2-5 and V is TRBV29-1, with D unclear. Trimming pared 7 bases from V and 5 bases from J, leaving 8 bases between. The CDR3 consists of 10 residues. The germline gives CDR1 SQVTM, CDR2 ANQGSEA. CDR3 nucleotides: TGCAGCGCCCTCAGGGAGACCCAGTACTTC. Its translation: CSALRETQYF.

The chain uses TRBV2 and TRBJ1-2; D remains ambiguous. From germline, CDR1 is SNHLY and CDR2 FYNNEI. V was shortened by 5 bases and J by 4 bases, with 11 bases between the two germline ends. CDR3 length: 13 residues. DNA for the CDR3: TGTGCCAGCAGTCGTACAGAAATCTATGGCTACACCTTC. This gives the protein CASSRTEIYGYTF.

This clonotype was found once. This chain joins TRBV5-1 and TRBJ2-1, with TRBD2 matching 7 bases. The CDR3 has 13 amino acids. V shed 4 bases, J shed 4 bases, and the junction held 2 bases outside the gene matches. Germline V lookup: CDR1 SGHRS, CDR2 YFSETQ. CDR3 sequence (DNA): TGCGCCAGCAGCCCGGGACTATACAATGAGCAGTTCTTC. Residues: CASSPGLYNEQFF. Based on the CDR3 plus reference TRBV5-1 and TRBJ2-1, the full variable domain is KAGVTQTPRYLIKTRGQQVTLSCSPISGHRSVSWYQQTPGQGLQFLFEYFSETQRNKGNFPGRFSGRQFSNSRSEMNVSTLELGDSALYLCASSPGLYNEQFFGPGTRLTVL.

A single count supports this clonotype. The chain employs TRBV5-1 and TRBJ1-2; TRBD1 matches at 7 bases. The V and J ends lost 1 base and 0 bases, in that order; junction bases with no gene match: 12. Per the germline V gene, CDR1 is SGHRS and CDR2 is YFSETQ. The CDR3 contains 18 residues. The CDR3 is CASSLTTGATPANYGYTF. Written as DNA, the CDR3 is TGCGCCAGCAGCTTGACAACAGGGGCTACCCCCGCTAACTATGGCTACACCTTC. The whole variable domain, filled in from reference TRBV5-1 and TRBJ1-2, reads KAGVTQTPRYLIKTRGQQVTLSCSPISGHRSVSWYQQTPGQGLQFLFEYFSETQRNKGNFPGRFSGRQFSNSRSEMNVSTLELGDSALYLCASSLTTGATPANYGYTFGSGTRLTVV.

As DNA, the CDR3 is TGTGCCTGGAGTGTAGCTAGCGGGAACGAGCAGTACTTC. As protein: CAWSVASGNEQYF. The rearrangement joins TRBV30 to TRBJ2-7; 9 bases map to TRBD2. The V and J ends lost 0 bases and 5 bases, in that order; junction bases with no gene match: 2. This CDR3 spans 13 amino acids. Germline loops: CDR1 GTSNPN, CDR2 SVGIG (reference sequence).